This section outlines one T cell receptor (beta chain) sequence together with its context. Antigen: not known. These data originate in a study of cytomegalovirus exposure and HLA in healthy donors. Study findings and constraints: TCR beta V- and J-gene trimming, according to a later analysis, was linked to a missense DCLRE1C variant. In an earlier analysis, in around 590 donors, most V segments appeared productive either ~90% or ~30% of the time. Owing to their indistinguishability, certain V segments, notably TRBV6-2 and TRBV6-3, were excluded. An analysis was carried out later, and it reportedly showed fewer N-insertions in an Asian-associated ancestry cluster than the approximately 710-donor mean.

V gave up 3 bases and J gave up 4 bases, with 9 bases separating them. CDR1 and CDR2 from the germline V gene are MDHEN and SYDVKM. The CDR3 runs 14 residues. Primers for the PCR totalled 60 Vbeta and 13 Jbeta. Clones were read by immunoSEQ multiplex PCR, and TCRdb kept only the in-frame ones, dropping some. The sample comprises roughly 150,000 clones, about 80% of which are singletons, and roughly an eighth rests with the top ten. The receptor's source is a woman aged 40 to 55 in good health and CMV-seronegative. This chain links TRBV28 with TRBJ2-2; TRBD1 might be the D (5 bases). The specimen sequenced was PBMCs. CDR3 amino acids: CASSFQGITGELFF. The CDR3 DNA follows: TGTGCCAGCAGTTTCCAGGGTATCACCGGGGAGCTGTTTTTT.